This is a list of T cell receptor beta chains from one sample in a study of response to subunit inactivated influenza vaccine. TCRdb passed the RT-PCR reads through MiXCR, listing each CDR3 protein once. The sample shows hundreds of thousands of distinct CDR3 sequences, 12% to 15% of them seen only once. The material was PBMCs from blood, obtained 14 to 15 days before vaccination. These receptors came from a man aged 45-65 years who received an inactivated influenza vaccine. Each CDR3 is given without its conserved first and last residue.

TRBV10-3 AISATDSSYEQY
TRBV5-1 ASSWTQGANYGYT
TRBV29-1 SVANRDLKRTQY
TRBV28 ASSPATYEQY
TRBV29-1 SGADHRGRGGAAF
TRBV11-2 ASSLVSSHTQY
TRBV20-1 SAREGGINQPQH
TRBV28 ASSPRPSIAGRKETQY
TRBV11-2 ASSLTGHNEQF
TRBV28 ASTRRYNEQF
TRBV12-3/TRBV12-4 ASSLLGGGTDTQY
TRBV12-3/TRBV12-4 ASIFGSQETQY
TRBV6-5 ASSYWGLAALNEQF
TRBV5-1 ASRVRPGGNQPQH
TRBV7-6 ASSSTGVHEQY
TRBV20-1 SASQGGKNIQY
TRBV29-1 SVLGLVTEAF
TRBV5-1 ASSPANNYGYT
TRBV28 ASSLRTGPGEAF
TRBV4-3 ASSQDRQYGYT
TRBV5-1 ASSLAMGGSGYGYT
TRBV9 ASSVVAVGLTDTQY